The 17 T cell receptor beta chains below come from one sample, sequenced in a study of cytomegalovirus exposure and HLA in healthy donors. Assay: immunoSEQ multiplex PCR; the TCRdb copy retains only in-frame clones and omits some. The sample comprises around 220,000 clones, 80% to 85% of which are singletons, and over 13% rests with the top ten. Sequenced: PBMCs. All receptors come from a woman in her twenties or thirties in good health and CMV-seropositive.

This clone was counted at least ten times. The rearrangement links TRBV6-6 to TRBJ1-2; 9 bases are a match to TRBD1. The CDR3 runs 16 residues. Germline V lookup: CDR1 MNHNY, CDR2 SVGAGI (reference sequence). V lost 0 bases and J lost 6; bases outside the gene matches: 8. In DNA, the CDR3 is TGTGCCAGCAGTTACTCGAATTTAGGGACAGGGAATGGCTACACCTTC. Translated: CASSYSNLGTGNGYTF.

The gene calls are TRBV5-1 and TRBJ2-5; 8 positions match TRBD1. This CDR3 region has 16 residues. V lost 0 bases, J lost 1 base, and 5 bases stayed unmatched. The germline V gene has CDR1 SGHRS and CDR2 YFSETQ. CDR3 loop: CASSLERTGIQETQYF. The CDR3 coding sequence is TGCGCCAGCAGCTTGGAAAGGACAGGGATCCAAGAGACCCAGTACTTC. Full variable domain (missing parts from reference TRBV5-1 and TRBJ2-5): KAGVTQTPRYLIKTRGQQVTLSCSPISGHRSVSWYQQTPGQGLQFLFEYFSETQRNKGNFPGRFSGRQFSNSRSEMNVSTLELGDSALYLCASSLERTGIQETQYFGPGTRLLVL.

J is TRBJ2-1 and V is TRBV7-3, with 7 nucleotides matching TRBD1. The CDR3 is made up of 15 amino acids. The germline V gene has CDR1 SGHTA and CDR2 FQGTGA. V lost 2 bases and J lost 4; bases outside the gene matches: 5. CDR3 loop: CASSLQGVKYNEQFF. In nucleotides, the CDR3 is TGTGCCAGCAGCTTACAGGGGGTGAAGTACAATGAGCAGTTCTTC.

This clone was picked up one time. The chain combines TRBV29-1 with TRBJ2-1; D is possibly TRBD1 (5 bases). The V and J ends lost 6 bases and 0 bases respectively, with 12 bases between them. From germline, CDR1 is SQVTM and CDR2 ANQGSEA. The CDR3 runs to 14 residues. As DNA, the CDR3 is TGCAGCGTGGGTAGACAGAGCTCCTACAATGAGCAGTTCTTC. It specifies CSVGRQSSYNEQFF.

The J gene is TRBJ1-5, the V gene TRBV30; tentative D call: TRBD1 (5 bases). The CDR3 contains 13 residues. V was cut by 5 bases and J by 2 bases, with 10 bases left in between. Germline V gene lookup returns CDR1 GTSNPN and CDR2 SVGIG (reference sequence). The CDR3 sequence is CAWDGGGNQPQHF. DNA of the CDR3: TGTGCCTGGGACGGGGGGGGCAATCAGCCCCAGCATTTT.

The rearrangement joins TRBV27 to TRBJ2-3; D might be TRBD2 (5 bases). The germline V and J ends were trimmed by 4 bases and 4 bases, with 15 bases remaining between them. The germline V gene encodes CDR1 MNHEY and CDR2 SMNVEV (reference sequence). CDR3 length: 15 residues. In DNA, the CDR3 is TGTGCCAGCAGTTCCCCTCGAGGGTTCCCAGATACGCAGTATTTT. As protein: CASSSPRGFPDTQYF.

The chain combines TRBV7-8 with TRBJ2-5; a possible D gene is TRBD1 (6 bases). Germline V gene lookup returns CDR1 SGHVS and CDR2 FQNEAQ. Trimming took off 3 bases at V and 7 bases at J, with 9 bases between the two ends. This CDR3 has 12 amino acids. CDR3 nucleotide sequence: TGTGCCAGCAGCTTTGAGGGGGTGACCCAGTACTTC. Amino acids: CASSFEGVTQYF.

This clone was recorded only once. V gene TRBV9 combines with J gene TRBJ2-1, with D perhaps matching TRBD1 or TRBD2 (6 bases each). Germline V CDR1 and CDR2: SGDLS, YYNGEE. Trimming cost V 0 bases and J 8 bases, with 15 bases left between them. This CDR3 has 15 amino acids. The CDR3 coding sequence is TGTGCCAGCAGCGTAGACGGGTCGGAGGGGGATGAGCAGTTCTTC. Translating gives CASSVDGSEGDEQFF.

The V gene is TRBV5-6, the J gene TRBJ1-4; D call uncertain. Germline V gives CDR1 SGHDT, CDR2 YYEEEE. V lost 1 base, J lost 0 bases, and 10 bases lay in between. The length of the CDR3 is 16 residues. The CDR3 sequence is CASSLYGLATNEKLFF. CDR3 DNA sequence: TGTGCCAGCAGCTTGTACGGCCTAGCAACTAATGAAAAACTGTTTTTT.

This clone occurred a few times. V gene TRBV11-2 combines with J gene TRBJ2-1, with 10 bases identical to TRBD1. CDR1 and CDR2 from the germline V gene are SGHAT and FQNNGV. The trim removed 1 base at V and 6 bases at J, leaving 3 bases unmatched. The CDR3 is 15 amino acids. CDR3 sequence: CASSLGTGGFNEQFF. For the CDR3, the DNA is TGTGCCAGCAGCTTAGGGACAGGGGGATTCAATGAGCAGTTCTTC.

The rearrangement links TRBV11-2 to TRBJ1-5; no firm D call. The V end was cut by 2 bases, the J end by 4 bases, with 6 bases between. The CDR3 has 13 residues. Germline V CDR1 and CDR2: SGHAT, FQNNGV. The CDR3 spells CASSLSGNQPQHF. The CDR3 bases are TGTGCCAGCAGCTTAAGCGGTAATCAGCCCCAGCATTTT.

The V and J genes are TRBV19 and TRBJ1-1; D is undetermined. This CDR3 spans 15 amino acids. CDR1 LNHDA and CDR2 SQIVND come from the germline V gene (reference sequence). Trimming shortened V by 4 bases and J by 11 bases, and 23 bases separated the two germline ends. CDR3 nucleotides: TGTGCCAGTAGTACCGCTTACGGGAGTAATTTTCGTGCTTTCTTT. Translation: CASSTAYGSNFRAFF.

This sequence joins TRBV5-1 and TRBJ1-2, with D tentatively TRBD1 (6 bases). The CDR3 has 15 amino acids. Trimming took 0 bases from V and 1 from J, leaving 10 bases between them. Germline V gene lookup returns CDR1 SGHRS and CDR2 YFSETQ. For the CDR3, the DNA is TGCGCCAGCAGCTTGGAGGCAGGGGATAACTATGGCTACACCTTC. Protein product: CASSLEAGDNYGYTF.

V is TRBV18 and J is TRBJ1-4; D not resolved. V was trimmed by 3 bases and J by 0 bases, leaving 8 bases between them. Germline V gene data show CDR1 as KGHSH and CDR2 as LQKENI. This CDR3 contains 15 residues. The CDR3 here is CASSPGVATNEKLFF. CDR3 DNA: TGTGCCAGCTCACCCGGGGTTGCAACTAATGAAAAACTGTTTTTT.

The chain recombines TRBV11-2 with TRBJ2-7; D unresolved. Per the germline V gene, CDR1 is SGHAT and CDR2 is FQNNGV. CDR3 length: 14 residues. The V end was cut by 0 bases, the J end by 0 bases, with 6 bases between. CDR3 protein: CASSLEVISYEQYF. For the CDR3, the DNA is TGTGCCAGCAGCTTAGAGGTCATCTCCTACGAGCAGTACTTC.

The chain combines TRBV10-2 with TRBJ1-1; 7 nucleotides agree with TRBD1. The CDR3 has 13 amino acids. Trimming removed 9 bases from V and 2 bases from J; junction bases left unmatched: 6. Germline V lookup: CDR1 WSHSY, CDR2 SAAADI. CDR3 in DNA: TGCGCCAGTCAGGGACAGAGAAACACTGAAGCTTTCTTT. It codes for CASQGQRNTEAFF.

The genes are TRBV9 and TRBJ2-2; 12 bases agree with TRBD2. Germline CDR1 and CDR2: SGDLS and YYNGEE. Trimming cost V 4 bases and J 3 bases; bases outside gene matches: 7. This CDR3 region has 17 residues. This chain's CDR3 is CASSRLAGGPHTGELFF. The CDR3 nucleotides are TGTGCCAGCAGCCGCCTAGCGGGAGGGCCTCACACCGGGGAGCTGTTTTTT.